This TCR beta chain stems from a study of early T cells in non-severe SARS-CoV-2 infection. The CDR3 spans 16 residues. Germline V CDR1 and CDR2: SQVTM, ANQGSEA. The ends were cut back, 0 bases at V and 1 base at J, with 16 bases in the middle. TCRdb processed the 5' RACE reads anew with MiXCR; each CDR3 protein has one entry. The table has about 92,000 distinct CDR3 sequences, 16% seen once; the top ten hold roughly 1.3%. This clonotype was picked up one time. The source is an adult who was a healthcare worker with PCR-confirmed SARS-CoV-2 infection or an uninfected control (not recorded which). This sequence joins TRBV29-1 and TRBJ2-7; weak D call: TRBD2 (7 bases). The specimen sequenced was whole blood. The CDR3 sequence: CSVEEASGGHSYEQYF. In DNA form, the CDR3 reads TGCAGCGTTGAAGAGGCCTCGGGGGGCCATTCCTACGAGCAGTACTTC.